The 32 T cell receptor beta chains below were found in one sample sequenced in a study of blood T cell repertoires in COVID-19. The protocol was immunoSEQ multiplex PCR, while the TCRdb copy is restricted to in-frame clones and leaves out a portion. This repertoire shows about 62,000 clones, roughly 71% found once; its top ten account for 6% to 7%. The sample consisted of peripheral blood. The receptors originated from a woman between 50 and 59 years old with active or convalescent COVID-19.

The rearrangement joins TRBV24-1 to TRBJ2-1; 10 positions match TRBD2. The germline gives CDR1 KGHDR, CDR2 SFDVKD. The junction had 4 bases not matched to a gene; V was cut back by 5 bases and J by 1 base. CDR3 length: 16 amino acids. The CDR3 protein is CATSGGLARSYNEQFF. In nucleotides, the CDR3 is TGTGCCACCAGTGGGGGACTAGCGAGGTCCTACAATGAGCAGTTCTTC.

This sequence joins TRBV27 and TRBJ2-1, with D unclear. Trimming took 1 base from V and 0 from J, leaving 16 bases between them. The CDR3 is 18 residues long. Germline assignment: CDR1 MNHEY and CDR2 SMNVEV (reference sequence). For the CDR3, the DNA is TGTGCCAGCAGTTTATATCCGTCTAGTTATAGCTCCTACAATGAGCAGTTCTTC. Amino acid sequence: CASSLYPSSYSSYNEQFF.

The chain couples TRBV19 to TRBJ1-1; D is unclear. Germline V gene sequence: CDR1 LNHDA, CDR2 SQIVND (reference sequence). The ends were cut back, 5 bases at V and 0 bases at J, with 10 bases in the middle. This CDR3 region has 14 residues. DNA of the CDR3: TGTGCCAGTAGTTCCCAATCATTGAACACTGAAGCTTTCTTT. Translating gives CASSSQSLNTEAFF.

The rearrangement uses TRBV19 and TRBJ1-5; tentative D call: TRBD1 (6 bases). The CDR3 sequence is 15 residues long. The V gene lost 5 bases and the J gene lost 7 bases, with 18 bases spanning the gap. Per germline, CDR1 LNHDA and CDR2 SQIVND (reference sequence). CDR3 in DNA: TGTGCCAGTAGTCCCGATGGGGGGGGCGGGCAGCCCCAGCATTTT. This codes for CASSPDGGGGQPQHF.

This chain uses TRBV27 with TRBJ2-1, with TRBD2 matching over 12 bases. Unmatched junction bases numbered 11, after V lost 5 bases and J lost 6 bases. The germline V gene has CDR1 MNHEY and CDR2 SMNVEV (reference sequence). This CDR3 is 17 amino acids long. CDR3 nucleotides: TGTGCCAGCAGTCTCCGGACTAGCGGGGCCCCGGGCAATGAGCAGTTCTTC. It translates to CASSLRTSGAPGNEQFF.

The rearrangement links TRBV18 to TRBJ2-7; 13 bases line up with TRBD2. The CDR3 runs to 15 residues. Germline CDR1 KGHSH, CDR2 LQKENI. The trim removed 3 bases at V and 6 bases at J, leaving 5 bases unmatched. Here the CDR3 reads CASSPRTSGSGEQYF. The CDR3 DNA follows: TGTGCCAGCTCACCCAGGACTAGCGGGAGTGGCGAGCAGTACTTC.

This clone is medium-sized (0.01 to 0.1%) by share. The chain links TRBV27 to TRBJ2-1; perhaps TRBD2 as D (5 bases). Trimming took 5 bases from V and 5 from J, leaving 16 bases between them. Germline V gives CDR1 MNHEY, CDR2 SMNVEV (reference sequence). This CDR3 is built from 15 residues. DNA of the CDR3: TGTGCCAGCAGTCCCCGAGGGCCCCAAGACAATGAGCAGTTCTTC. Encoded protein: CASSPRGPQDNEQFF.

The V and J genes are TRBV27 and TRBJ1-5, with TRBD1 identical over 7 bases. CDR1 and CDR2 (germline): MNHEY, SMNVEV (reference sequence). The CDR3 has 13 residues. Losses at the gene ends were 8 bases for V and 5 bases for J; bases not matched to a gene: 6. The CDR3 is CASSLRGDQPQHF. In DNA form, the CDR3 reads TGTGCCAGCTCCCTCAGGGGGGATCAGCCCCAGCATTTT.

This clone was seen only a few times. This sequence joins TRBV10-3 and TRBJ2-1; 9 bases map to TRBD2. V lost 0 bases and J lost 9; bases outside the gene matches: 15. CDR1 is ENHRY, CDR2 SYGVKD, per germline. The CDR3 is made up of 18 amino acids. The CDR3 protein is CAISESRSVRTSEGEQFF. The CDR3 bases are TGTGCCATCAGTGAGTCGAGGTCGGTGAGGACTAGCGAGGGTGAGCAGTTCTTC.

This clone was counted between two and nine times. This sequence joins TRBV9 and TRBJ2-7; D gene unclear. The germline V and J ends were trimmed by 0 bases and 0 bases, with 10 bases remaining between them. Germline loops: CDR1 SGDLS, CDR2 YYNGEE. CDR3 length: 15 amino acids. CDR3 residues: CASSVAGGSSYEQYF. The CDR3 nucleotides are TGTGCCAGCAGCGTAGCTGGCGGAAGCTCCTACGAGCAGTACTTC. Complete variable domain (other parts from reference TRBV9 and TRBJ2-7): DSGVTQTPKHLITATGQRVTLRCSPRSGDLSVYWYQQSLDQGLQFLIQYYNGEERAKGNILERFSAQQFPDLHSELNLSSLELGDSALYFCASSVAGGSSYEQYFGPGTRLTVT.

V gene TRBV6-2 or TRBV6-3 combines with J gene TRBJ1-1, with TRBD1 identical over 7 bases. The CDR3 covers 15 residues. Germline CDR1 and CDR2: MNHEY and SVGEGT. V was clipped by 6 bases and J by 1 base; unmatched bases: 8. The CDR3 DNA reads TGTGCCAGCAGCAGACGGGGACAGCCGAACACTGAAGCTTTCTTT. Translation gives CASSRRGQPNTEAFF.

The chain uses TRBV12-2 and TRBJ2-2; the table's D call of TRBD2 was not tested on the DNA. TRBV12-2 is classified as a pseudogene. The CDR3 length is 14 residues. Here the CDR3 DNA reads TGTGCAAGTCGCTTAACGGTTAACACCGGGGAGCTGTTTTTT. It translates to CASRLTVNTGELFF.

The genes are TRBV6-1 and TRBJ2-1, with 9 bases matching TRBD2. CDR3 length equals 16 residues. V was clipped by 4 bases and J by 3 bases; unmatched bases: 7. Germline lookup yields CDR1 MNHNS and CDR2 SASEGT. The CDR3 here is CASSAPGTSLYNEQFF. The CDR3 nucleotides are TGTGCCAGCAGTGCTCCCGGGACTAGCCTCTACAATGAGCAGTTCTTC.

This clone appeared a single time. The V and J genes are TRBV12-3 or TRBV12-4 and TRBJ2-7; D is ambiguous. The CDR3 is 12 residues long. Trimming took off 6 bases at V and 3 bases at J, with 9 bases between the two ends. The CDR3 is CASSETVYEQYF. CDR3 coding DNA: TGTGCCAGCAGCGAAACTGTCTACGAGCAGTACTTC.

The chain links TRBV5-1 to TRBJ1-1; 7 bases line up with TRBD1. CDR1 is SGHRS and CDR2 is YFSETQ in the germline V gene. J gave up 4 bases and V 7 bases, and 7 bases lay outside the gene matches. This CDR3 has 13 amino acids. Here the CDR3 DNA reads TGCGCCAGCTCGAAGGGGGCGGTCACTGAAGCTTTCTTT. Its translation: CASSKGAVTEAFF.

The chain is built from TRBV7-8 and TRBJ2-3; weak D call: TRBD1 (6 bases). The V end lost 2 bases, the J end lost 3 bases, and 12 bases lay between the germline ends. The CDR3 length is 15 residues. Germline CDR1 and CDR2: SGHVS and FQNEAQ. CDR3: CASSLQGIGTDTQYF. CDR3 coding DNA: TGTGCCAGCAGCTTACAGGGGATCGGAACAGATACGCAGTATTTT.

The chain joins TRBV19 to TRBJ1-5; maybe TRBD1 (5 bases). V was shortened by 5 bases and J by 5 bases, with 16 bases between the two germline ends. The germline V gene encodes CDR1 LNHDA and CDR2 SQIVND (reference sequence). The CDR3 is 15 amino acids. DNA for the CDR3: TGTGCCAGTAGTGTCTCCGGGACTCTCGATCAGCCCCAGCATTTT. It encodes CASSVSGTLDQPQHF.

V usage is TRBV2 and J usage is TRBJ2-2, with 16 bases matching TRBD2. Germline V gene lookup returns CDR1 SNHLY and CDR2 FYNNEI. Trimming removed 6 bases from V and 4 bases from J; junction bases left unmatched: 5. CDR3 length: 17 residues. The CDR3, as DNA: TGTGCCAGCAGGGGACTAGCGGGAGGGCCCGGCACCGGGGAGCTGTTTTTT. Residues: CASRGLAGGPGTGELFF.

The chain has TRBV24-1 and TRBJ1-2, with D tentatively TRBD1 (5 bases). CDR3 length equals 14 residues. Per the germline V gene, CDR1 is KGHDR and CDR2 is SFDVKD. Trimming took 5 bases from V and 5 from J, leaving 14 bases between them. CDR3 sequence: CATSARGELYGYTF. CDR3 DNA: TGTGCCACCAGTGCCCGGGGGGAGCTTTATGGCTACACCTTC.

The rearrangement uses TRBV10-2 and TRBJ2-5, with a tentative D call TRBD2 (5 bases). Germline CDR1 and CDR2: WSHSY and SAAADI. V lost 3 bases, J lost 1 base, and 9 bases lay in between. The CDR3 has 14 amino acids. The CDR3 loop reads CASSERTRQETQYF. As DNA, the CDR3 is TGCGCCAGCAGTGAACGGACTCGCCAAGAGACCCAGTACTTC.

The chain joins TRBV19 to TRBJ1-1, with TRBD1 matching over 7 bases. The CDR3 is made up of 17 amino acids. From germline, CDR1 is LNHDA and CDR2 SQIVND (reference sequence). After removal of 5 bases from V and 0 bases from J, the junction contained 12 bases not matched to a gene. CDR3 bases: TGTGCCAGTAGTGCCCTCTACAGGGGTTCAATGAACACTGAAGCTTTCTTT. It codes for CASSALYRGSMNTEAFF. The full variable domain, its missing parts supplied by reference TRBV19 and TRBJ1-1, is DGGITQSPKYLFRKEGQNVTLSCEQNLNHDAMYWYRQDPGQGLRLIYYSQIVNDFQKGDIAEGYSVSREKKESFPLTVTSAQKNPTAFYLCASSALYRGSMNTEAFFGQGTRLTVV.

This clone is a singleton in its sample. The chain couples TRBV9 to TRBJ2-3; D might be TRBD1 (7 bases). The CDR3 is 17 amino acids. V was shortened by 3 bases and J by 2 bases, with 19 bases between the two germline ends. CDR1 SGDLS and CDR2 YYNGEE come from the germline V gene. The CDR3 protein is CASSARGRDSLTDTQYF. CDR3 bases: TGTGCCAGCAGCGCTCGAGGGCGGGACAGCCTCACAGATACGCAGTATTTT.

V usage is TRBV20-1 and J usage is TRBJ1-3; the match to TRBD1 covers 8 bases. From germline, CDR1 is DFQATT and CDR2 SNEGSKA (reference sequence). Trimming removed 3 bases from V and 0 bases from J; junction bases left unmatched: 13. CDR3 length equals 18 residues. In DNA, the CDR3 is TGCAGTGCTAGTCTCCTCAACAGGGGGGCAAACTCTGGAAACACCATATATTTT. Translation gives CSASLLNRGANSGNTIYF.

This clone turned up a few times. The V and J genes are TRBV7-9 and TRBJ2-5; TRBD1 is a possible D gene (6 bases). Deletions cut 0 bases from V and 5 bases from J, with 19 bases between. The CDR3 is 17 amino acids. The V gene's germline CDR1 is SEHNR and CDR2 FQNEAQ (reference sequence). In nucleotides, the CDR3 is TGTGCCAGCAGCTTAGCGGGCAGGGGAAACGGTTTGGAGACCCAGTACTTC. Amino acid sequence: CASSLAGRGNGLETQYF.

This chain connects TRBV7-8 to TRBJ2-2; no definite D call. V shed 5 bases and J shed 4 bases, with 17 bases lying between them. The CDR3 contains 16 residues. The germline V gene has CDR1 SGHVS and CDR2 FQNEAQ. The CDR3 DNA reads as TGTGCCAGCAGCCTTAGAGGAGCCGGTCTCACCGGGGAGCTGTTTTTT. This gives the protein CASSLRGAGLTGELFF.

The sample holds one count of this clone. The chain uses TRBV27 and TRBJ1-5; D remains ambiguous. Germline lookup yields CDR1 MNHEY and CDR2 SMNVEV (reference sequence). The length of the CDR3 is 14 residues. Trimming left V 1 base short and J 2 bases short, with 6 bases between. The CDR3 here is CASSLYIGNQPQHF. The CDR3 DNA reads TGTGCCAGCAGTTTATATATAGGCAATCAGCCCCAGCATTTT.

The chain's CDR3 is CASRTGERGYEQYF. In nucleotides, the CDR3 is TGTGCCAGCAGAACAGGGGAAAGAGGGTACGAGCAGTACTTC. This chain joins TRBV2 and TRBJ2-7; TRBD1 matches 7 bases. The germline CDR1 and CDR2 sequences are SNHLY and FYNNEI. The CDR3 covers 14 residues. With 6 bases clipped from V and 4 bases from J, the junction kept 9 bases outside the gene matches.

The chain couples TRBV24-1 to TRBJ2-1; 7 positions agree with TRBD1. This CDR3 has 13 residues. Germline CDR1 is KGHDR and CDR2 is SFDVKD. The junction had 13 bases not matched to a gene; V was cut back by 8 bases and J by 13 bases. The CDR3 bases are TGTGCCACCACCGATCTACAGGGGAGTGGTCAGTTCTTC. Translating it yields CATTDLQGSGQFF.

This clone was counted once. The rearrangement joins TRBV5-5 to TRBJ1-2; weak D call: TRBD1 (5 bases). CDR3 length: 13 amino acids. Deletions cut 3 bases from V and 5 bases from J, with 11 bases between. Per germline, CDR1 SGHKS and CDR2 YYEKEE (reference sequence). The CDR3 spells CASSSDGTYGYTF. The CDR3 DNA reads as TGTGCCAGCAGCTCCGACGGGACTTATGGCTACACCTTC.

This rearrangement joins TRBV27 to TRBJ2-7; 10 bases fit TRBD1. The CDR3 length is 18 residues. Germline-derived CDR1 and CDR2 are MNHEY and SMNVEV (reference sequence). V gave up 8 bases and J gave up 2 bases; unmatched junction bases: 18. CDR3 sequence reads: CASPNGKRDRGQTYEQYF. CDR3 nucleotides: TGTGCCAGCCCGAACGGGAAACGGGACAGGGGTCAAACCTACGAGCAGTACTTC.

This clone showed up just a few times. The CDR3 sequence: CASARPTGGYTF. Here the CDR3 DNA reads TGTGCCAGCGCTCGGCCTACGGGAGGCTACACCTTC. The chain combines TRBV27 with TRBJ1-2; D call uncertain. The CDR3 consists of 12 residues. Germline V CDR1 and CDR2: MNHEY, SMNVEV (reference sequence). V was clipped by 8 bases and J by 8 bases, with 15 bases between them.

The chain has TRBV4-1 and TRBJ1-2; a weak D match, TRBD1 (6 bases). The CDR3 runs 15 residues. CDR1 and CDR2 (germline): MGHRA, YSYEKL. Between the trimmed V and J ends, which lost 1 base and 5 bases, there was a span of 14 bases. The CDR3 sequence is CASSQVAGDVYGYTF. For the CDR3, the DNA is TGCGCCAGCAGCCAAGTCGCAGGGGATGTTTATGGCTACACCTTC.